This T cell receptor (beta chain) was captured in a study of control samples from healthy donors and cancer patients. The method was immunoSEQ multiplex PCR; TCRdb's version includes in-frame clones alone and lacks a portion of them. This sample carries around 130,000 clones, 88% of them seen once, and the ten largest clones take more than 2.5%. This clone has just a few counts. This TCR came from a man aged 50 to 60 in good health. The sample consisted of blood.

The CDR3 DNA reads as TGTGCCAGCAGATCGGGACAGACTTACAATGAGCAGTTCTTC. Encoded protein: CASRSGQTYNEQFF. The V call is TRBV28, the J call TRBJ2-1, with 7 bases fitting TRBD1. The trim removed 6 bases at V and 4 bases at J, leaving 6 bases unmatched. Per the germline V gene, CDR1 is MDHEN and CDR2 is SYDVKM. CDR3 size: 14 residues.